The present entry profiles one T cell receptor beta chain with its context. The target antigen is unknown. The sample is drawn from a study of T cells in tuberculosis. Study-level points and caveats: Smaller distances to GMM-specific TCRs suggested their expansion in active tuberculosis. Selection depended on which cryopreserved specimens were available.

The data were produced by immunoSEQ multiplex PCR, yet TCRdb's version contains in-frame clones alone and is incomplete. The table includes around 32,000 clones, approximately 93% detected once. The sequence was collected from a donor aged 5 to 30 with latent tuberculosis or without tuberculosis infection. The specimen sequenced was PBMCs.

Here the CDR3 DNA reads TGTGCCAGCAGTCCACTTACAGGGGGCCTCGGCGAGCAGTACTTC. Translated, it gives CASSPLTGGLGEQYF. The chain carries TRBV25-1 and TRBJ2-7, with 9 bases fitting TRBD1. The V and J ends lost 5 bases and 6 bases, in that order; junction bases with no gene match: 11. This CDR3 comprises 15 residues. Germline lookup yields CDR1 MGHDK and CDR2 SYGVNS.